A single sample is the source of the 23 T cell receptor beta chains below, sequenced in a study of T cell changes during pregnancy in multiple sclerosis. Sequencing was performed with immunoSEQ multiplex PCR; in TCRdb, only in-frame clones are kept and a portion is missing. Of over 55,000 clones in the sample, around 92% were seen once. Material: peripheral blood, obtained in the first trimester of pregnancy. These receptors all stem from a female donor with multiple sclerosis, enrolled in a pregnancy study.

This sequence joins TRBV13 and TRBJ2-1; 11 bases match TRBD2. The CDR3 runs 15 residues. CDR1 is PRHDT and CDR2 is FYEKMQ in the germline V gene (reference sequence). V was pared by 7 bases and J by 5 bases, with 7 bases of the junction left unmatched. In nucleotides, the CDR3 is TGTGCCAGCACCATGGGGGGACTAGCGGACAATGAGCAGTTCTTC. It specifies CASTMGGLADNEQFF.

V usage is TRBV2 and J usage is TRBJ2-2; the D gene is possibly TRBD1 (5 bases). This CDR3 is built from 14 residues. Between the trimmed V and J ends, which lost 3 bases and 5 bases, there was a span of 10 bases. Germline loops: CDR1 SNHLY, CDR2 FYNNEI. The CDR3 spells CASSDVQATGELFF. The CDR3 DNA reads TGTGCCAGCAGTGACGTACAGGCGACCGGGGAGCTGTTTTTT.

The rearrangement links TRBV5-5 to TRBJ2-7; weak D call: TRBD2 (5 bases). Germline-derived CDR1 and CDR2 are SGHKS and YYEKEE (reference sequence). The CDR3 consists of 15 residues. The germline V and J ends were trimmed by 2 bases and 0 bases, with 12 bases remaining between them. The DNA of the CDR3 is TGTGCCAGCAGCTTTCGGAGCGGAGGCTCCTACGAGCAGTACTTC. Translation: CASSFRSGGSYEQYF.

This sequence joins TRBV6-6 and TRBJ1-1, with a possible D match to TRBD1 (5 bases). The V end lost 4 bases, the J end lost 5 bases, and 17 bases lay between the germline ends. There are 15 residues in the CDR3. Germline lookup yields CDR1 MNHNY and CDR2 SVGAGI (reference sequence). CDR3 DNA sequence: TGTGCCAGCAGTTCTTTAAACGGGGGGGGGACTGAAGCTTTCTTT. Its translation: CASSSLNGGGTEAFF.

This chain links TRBV27 with TRBJ2-4, with D uncertain. The CDR3 consists of 16 residues. V was trimmed by 3 bases and J by 2 bases, leaving 14 bases between them. Germline CDR1 and CDR2: MNHEY and SMNVEV (reference sequence). The CDR3 DNA reads TGTGCCAGCAGTTTGACGGCCCAACTAACCAAAAACATTCAGTACTTC. Its translation: CASSLTAQLTKNIQYF.

The V gene is TRBV25-1, the J gene TRBJ2-1; no definite D call. The CDR3 length is 14 residues. In germline, CDR1 is MGHDK, CDR2 SYGVNS. V lost 2 bases, J lost 7 bases, and 12 bases lay in between. The CDR3 reads CASSETFYRNEQFF. In DNA form, the CDR3 reads TGTGCCAGCAGTGAAACGTTCTATCGGAATGAGCAGTTCTTC. Full variable domain (remainder filled in from reference TRBV25-1 and TRBJ2-1): EADIYQTPRYLVIGTGKKITLECSQTMGHDKMYWYQQDPGMELHLIHYSYGVNSTEKGDLSSESTVSRIRTEHFPLTLESARPSHTSQYLCASSETFYRNEQFFGPGTRLTVL.

J is TRBJ2-7 and V is TRBV28, with 8 bases fitting TRBD1. Germline trimming cut 1 base from V and 2 bases from J; bases unmatched to any gene: 1. The germline V gene encodes CDR1 MDHEN and CDR2 SYDVKM. The CDR3 contains 14 residues. CDR3 DNA: TGTGCCAGCAGTTTATTACAGGGGGCCTACGAGCAGTACTTC. This sequence encodes CASSLLQGAYEQYF.

The chain links TRBV19 to TRBJ2-5; 8 bases are shared with TRBD1. The germline V gene has CDR1 LNHDA and CDR2 SQIVND (reference sequence). J was trimmed by 4 bases and V by 7 bases; bases with no gene match: 11. This CDR3 contains 15 residues. CDR3 in amino acids: CASTLDRVRGETQYF. The CDR3 DNA reads TGTGCCAGTACTTTGGACAGGGTGAGGGGAGAGACCCAGTACTTC.

The chain uses TRBV11-2 and TRBJ1-1; 7 bases fit TRBD1. Germline loops: CDR1 SGHAT, CDR2 FQNNGV. J lost 3 bases, V lost 5 bases, and 3 bases had no gene match. The CDR3 extends over 13 amino acids. For the CDR3, the DNA is TGTGCCAGCAGCAAGGGACAGTACACTGAAGCTTTCTTT. As protein: CASSKGQYTEAFF.

The chain links TRBV4-3 to TRBJ1-4, with 8 positions matching TRBD1. With 1 base clipped from V and 7 bases from J, the junction kept 5 bases outside the gene matches. The CDR3 consists of 15 residues. Germline V gives CDR1 LGHNA, CDR2 YSLEER. CDR3 coding DNA: TGCGCCAGCAGCCAAGGACAGGGGTGGGCTGAAAAACTGTTTTTT. Its protein product is CASSQGQGWAEKLFF.

This clone occurred once. This chain links TRBV5-6 with TRBJ2-1; D might be TRBD2 (6 bases). This CDR3 is built from 11 residues. Trimming removed 7 bases from V and 5 bases from J, with 7 bases in between. Germline V gene sequence: CDR1 SGHDT, CDR2 YYEEEE. DNA for the CDR3: TGTGCCAGCGGGGGGAACAATGAGCAGTTCTTC. Amino acid sequence: CASGGNNEQFF.

The gene calls are TRBV4-2 and TRBJ2-1; 8 bases are shared with TRBD1. The V gene end was trimmed by 0 bases and the J gene end by 6 bases; junction bases not matched to a gene: 7. CDR3 size: 16 residues. CDR1 and CDR2 from the germline V gene are LGHNA and YNFKEQ. In DNA form, the CDR3 reads TGTGCCAGCAGCCAAGATCTAACAGGGGGACGCAATGAGCAGTTCTTC. Translating gives CASSQDLTGGRNEQFF.

This clone has a handful of counts. The chain is built from TRBV5-1 and TRBJ1-2; no firm D call. Germline values: CDR1 SGHRS, CDR2 YFSETQ. With 0 bases removed from V and 4 bases from J, the gap between germline ends came to 4 bases. The CDR3 is made up of 12 amino acids. The CDR3 loop is CASSLDSYGYTF. As DNA, the CDR3 is TGCGCCAGCAGCTTGGATAGCTATGGCTACACCTTC.

The chain employs TRBV11-3 and TRBJ2-5; weak D call: TRBD2 (5 bases). The V end was cut by 5 bases, the J end by 5 bases, with 18 bases between. The CDR3 has 15 residues. Germline CDR1 is SGHNT and CDR2 is YENEEA. CDR3 DNA: TGTGCCAGCAGCCGGGGATCGGTGGTAGCGGAGACCCAGTACTTC. Translating gives CASSRGSVVAETQYF.

This clone was detected only a few times. The chain combines TRBV29-1 with TRBJ1-4; 8 nucleotides align to TRBD1. Per germline, CDR1 SQVTM and CDR2 ANQGSEA. The length of the CDR3 is 14 residues. Trimming cost V 6 bases and J 7 bases; bases outside gene matches: 10. Here the CDR3 reads CSVGTGTGGEKLFF. The CDR3 DNA follows: TGCAGCGTGGGTACCGGGACAGGCGGTGAAAAACTGTTTTTT.

A single count supports this clone. This chain uses TRBV19 with TRBJ2-1; 11 bases agree with TRBD2. This CDR3 has 20 residues. CDR1 is LNHDA and CDR2 is SQIVND in the germline V gene (reference sequence). After removal of 5 bases from V and 2 bases from J, the junction contained 17 bases not matched to a gene. DNA of the CDR3: TGTGCCAGTAGTGTACAGGGTTGGAGACTAGCGGGAAAAGCCTACAATGAGCAGTTCTTC. It yields the protein CASSVQGWRLAGKAYNEQFF.

The chain couples TRBV7-2 to TRBJ2-7, with 7 bases matching TRBD1. V was pared by 5 bases and J by 6 bases, with 4 bases of the junction left unmatched. The V gene's germline CDR1 is SGHTA and CDR2 FQGNSA. CDR3 length: 12 residues. CDR3 loop: CASSLTGTEQYF. CDR3 in DNA: TGTGCCAGCAGCCTGACAGGGACCGAGCAGTACTTC.

The CDR3 region has the DNA TGTGCCAGCAGCTTATTTTTTTTGGGACTAGCGGCTACGAACACCGGGGAGCTGTTTTTT. It specifies CASSLFFLGLAATNTGELFF. This chain links TRBV7-6 with TRBJ2-2; 11 positions match TRBD2. CDR3 length: 20 residues. Germline-derived CDR1 and CDR2 are SGHVS and FNYEAQ. The V segment lost 2 bases and the J segment 0 bases; nucleotides outside the gene matches: 11.

In nucleotides, the CDR3 is TGTGCCAGTAGTATCCGCAATGCAGTCTATGGCTACACCTTC. This codes for CASSIRNAVYGYTF. The rearrangement links TRBV19 to TRBJ1-2; D unclear. Germline CDR1 and CDR2: LNHDA and SQIVND (reference sequence). With 3 bases removed from V and 4 bases from J, the gap between germline ends came to 12 bases. CDR3 size: 14 residues.

V and J are TRBV5-1 and TRBJ2-7; 7 bases fit TRBD2. Germline assignment: CDR1 SGHRS and CDR2 YFSETQ. The CDR3 loop spans 12 amino acids. V gave up 3 bases and J gave up 3 bases; unmatched junction bases: 0. The CDR3 DNA follows: TGCGCCAGCAGCTCGGGGGGCTACGAGCAGTACTTC. Encoded protein: CASSSGGYEQYF.

The chain is built from TRBV19 and TRBJ1-5; D remains unclear. Germline V gene data show CDR1 as LNHDA and CDR2 as SQIVND (reference sequence). Deletions cut 3 bases from V and 7 bases from J, with 7 bases between. The CDR3 is 12 amino acids. The CDR3 reads CASSIQEQPQHF. The CDR3 DNA is TGTGCCAGTAGTATTCAGGAACAGCCCCAGCATTTT.

V gene TRBV19 combines with J gene TRBJ1-1, with D tentatively TRBD1 (6 bases). This CDR3 is built from 15 residues. Germline V gene lookup returns CDR1 LNHDA and CDR2 SQIVND (reference sequence). V was pared by 5 bases and J by 1 base, with 14 bases between. In DNA form, the CDR3 reads TGTGCCAGTAGTGTGTTCAGGGGCTCGAACACTGAAGCTTTCTTT. Amino acid sequence: CASSVFRGSNTEAFF.

V is TRBV11-2 and J is TRBJ2-7, with 9 bases lining up with TRBD2. V shed 5 bases, J shed 3 bases, and the junction held 8 bases outside the gene matches. The CDR3 contains 15 residues. The germline gives CDR1 SGHAT, CDR2 FQNNGV. Here the CDR3 reads CASSLTDSGSYEQYF. The CDR3 bases are TGTGCCAGCAGCCTTACGGATAGCGGGAGCTACGAGCAGTACTTC.